These 29 T cell receptor beta chains were sequenced from one sample in a study of PD-1 blockade in classical Hodgkin lymphoma. Sequencing used immunoSEQ multiplex PCR; TCRdb keeps in-frame clones, though not all of them. This sample carries more than 10,000 clones, 85% to 90% of them seen once, and the ten largest clones take 0.9%. Described time point: cycle 4 day 1 (C4D1), after five to seven weeks of nivolumab. Relapses following autologous stem cell transplantation were seen in all patients, with brentuximab vedotin exposure varying. Out of thawed PBMCs, magnetic negative selection purified CD4+ T cells. Sequencing used CD4+ T cells from blood, obtained before the fourth cycle of nivolumab. All receptors come from a human donor with classical Hodgkin lymphoma.

This clone has a single count. The gene calls are TRBV15 and TRBJ2-5; D gene unclear. With 0 bases removed from V and 7 bases from J, the gap between germline ends came to 6 bases. The germline CDR1 and CDR2 sequences are LNHNV and YYDKDF (reference sequence). The CDR3 is made up of 12 amino acids. As DNA, the CDR3 is TGTGCCACCAGCAGAGATGCAGGGACCCAGTACTTC. Translating gives CATSRDAGTQYF.

The V call is TRBV5-1, the J call TRBJ2-5; 7 nucleotides line up with TRBD1. The CDR3 contains 14 residues. Germline V lookup: CDR1 SGHRS, CDR2 YFSETQ. After removal of 5 bases from V and 4 bases from J, the junction contained 8 bases not matched to a gene. The CDR3 reads CASSVQGVGETQYF. The CDR3 DNA is TGCGCCAGCAGTGTGCAGGGGGTTGGAGAGACCCAGTACTTC.

This chain joins TRBV15 and TRBJ2-7, with 10 bases identical to TRBD1. The CDR3 runs 20 residues. CDR1 and CDR2 (germline): LNHNV, YYDKDF (reference sequence). V dropped 3 bases and J dropped 3; count of bases not matched to a gene: 20. The CDR3 DNA reads TGTGCCACCAGCAGGATAAACCCCTTAACTCTCCGGGACAGGGGCTACGAGCAGTACTTC. Residues: CATSRINPLTLRDRGYEQYF.

The chain links TRBV19 to TRBJ1-6; 7 bases align to TRBD1. There are 15 residues in the CDR3. Germline-derived CDR1 and CDR2 are LNHDA and SQIVND (reference sequence). V shed 5 bases and J 10 bases; nucleotides not matched to a gene: 11. In DNA form, the CDR3 reads TGTGCCAGTAGTGTCTTTCAAGGGGGCTTATCACCCCTCCACTTT. Protein sequence: CASSVFQGGLSPLHF. The full variable domain, completed using reference TRBV19 and TRBJ1-6, is DGGITQSPKYLFRKEGQNVTLSCEQNLNHDAMYWYRQDPGQGLRLIYYSQIVNDFQKGDIAEGYSVSREKKESFPLTVTSAQKNPTAFYLCASSVFQGGLSPLHFGNGTRLTVT.

The genes are TRBV7-2 and TRBJ2-1; tentative D call: TRBD1 (6 bases). The CDR3 is made up of 15 amino acids. Trimming took off 1 base at V and 8 bases at J, with 15 bases between the two ends. Germline V gene lookup returns CDR1 SGHTA and CDR2 FQGNSA. The CDR3 here is CASSLVRGRGYEQFF. The CDR3 region has the DNA TGTGCCAGCAGCTTAGTGCGCGGCAGGGGTTATGAGCAGTTCTTC. Combining the CDR3 with reference TRBV7-2 and TRBJ2-1 gives the whole variable domain GAGVSQSPSNKVTEKGKDVELRCDPISGHTALYWYRQSLGQGLEFLIYFQGNSAPDKSGLPSDRFSAERTGGSVSTLTIQRTQQEDSAVYLCASSLVRGRGYEQFFGPGTRLTVL.

This clone was recorded only once. V and J are TRBV7-9 and TRBJ2-5; 8 nucleotides align to TRBD1. Germline V gene sequence: CDR1 SEHNR, CDR2 FQNEAQ (reference sequence). The CDR3 is 13 amino acids. V gave up 3 bases and J gave up 7 bases; unmatched junction bases: 4. The CDR3 protein is CASSFQGAGTQYF. The CDR3 nucleotides read TGTGCCAGCAGCTTCCAGGGGGCGGGGACCCAGTACTTC. The full variable domain, rest sourced from reference TRBV7-9 and TRBJ2-5, is DTGVSQNPRHKITKRGQNVTFRCDPISEHNRLYWYRQTLGQGPEFLTYFQNEAQLEKSRLLSDRFSAERPKGSFSTLEIQRTEQGDSAMYLCASSFQGAGTQYFGPGTRLLVL.

The table lists this clone with a few counts. The V and J genes are TRBV2 and TRBJ2-1, with D uncertain. The CDR3 is 15 residues long. Germline assignment: CDR1 SNHLY and CDR2 FYNNEI. The ends were cut back, 4 bases at V and 4 bases at J, with 14 bases in the middle. DNA for the CDR3: TGTGCCAGCAGTGGAGGACCACCCGCGTACAATGAGCAGTTCTTC. It yields the protein CASSGGPPAYNEQFF.

The rearrangement joins TRBV5-4 to TRBJ1-1; D is unclear. Per the germline V gene, CDR1 is SGHNT and CDR2 is YYREEE (reference sequence). V lost 0 bases to trimming and J lost 8 bases, with 8 bases between them. The CDR3 loop spans 12 amino acids. The CDR3 coding sequence is TGTGCCAGCAGCTTGGGTCACAGAGAAGCTTTCTTT. Protein: CASSLGHREAFF. The entire variable domain, with the rest obtained from reference TRBV5-4 and TRBJ1-1, is as follows: ETGVTQSPTHLIKTRGQQVTLRCSSQSGHNTVSWYQQALGQGPQFIFQYYREEENGRGNFPPRFSGLQFPNYSSELNVNALELDDSALYLCASSLGHREAFFGQGTRLTVV.

The chain is built from TRBV6-5 and TRBJ2-5; 7 bases agree with TRBD2. CDR1 is MNHEY and CDR2 is SVGAGI in the germline V gene. V gave up 6 bases and J gave up 2 bases; unmatched junction bases: 3. The CDR3 is 13 amino acids. CDR3 in DNA: TGTGCCAGCAGCTGGACTAGTCAAGAGACCCAGTACTTC. Protein: CASSWTSQETQYF.

The chain couples TRBV7-6 to TRBJ2-5; D is perhaps TRBD2 (5 bases). From germline, CDR1 is SGHVS and CDR2 FNYEAQ. The V gene lost 7 bases and the J gene lost 5 bases, with 14 bases spanning the gap. CDR3 length: 13 residues. The CDR3 DNA follows: TGTGCCAGCAATGGAGGAATGGGGGAGACCCAGTACTTC. This gives the protein CASNGGMGETQYF.

CDR3 sequence reads: CASSLILSGANVLTF. The CDR3 DNA reads as TGTGCCAGCAGCTTAATCCTCTCTGGGGCCAACGTCCTGACTTTC. The chain carries TRBV7-8 and TRBJ2-6; D not resolved. This CDR3 has 15 amino acids. CDR1 is SGHVS and CDR2 is FQNEAQ in the germline V gene. The V end lost 2 bases, the J end lost 0 bases, and 5 bases lay between the germline ends.

This clone is labeled as medium-sized. The germline gene is not matched at one end of the junction; a read error may be the cause. The chain couples TRBV30 to TRBJ2-7; D is perhaps TRBD1 or TRBD2 (6 bases each). CDR3 size: 11 residues. Germline V gives CDR1 GTSNPN, CDR2 SVGIG (reference sequence). The chain's CDR3 is CAWSGGAAINF. The CDR3 DNA is TGTGCCTGGAGTGGGGGGGCAGCGATCAACTTC.

This chain links TRBV5-5 with TRBJ1-5, with a possible D match to TRBD1 (5 bases). V was trimmed by 2 bases and J by 0 bases, leaving 6 bases between them. Germline V gene data show CDR1 as SGHKS and CDR2 as YYEKEE (reference sequence). This CDR3 is 14 amino acids long. The CDR3 bases are TGTGCCAGCAGCTTTGGACATAGCAATCAGCCCCAGCATTTT. It specifies CASSFGHSNQPQHF.

The chain joins TRBV6-4 to TRBJ2-3; 7 bases agree with TRBD2. Unmatched junction bases numbered 12, after V lost 9 bases and J lost 3 bases. Germline lookup yields CDR1 MRHNA and CDR2 SNTAGT. The CDR3 extends over 15 amino acids. CDR3 sequence (DNA): TGTGCCAGTTCCCGGACTAGTCTTCCAACAGATACGCAGTATTTT. Protein product: CASSRTSLPTDTQYF.

This chain joins TRBV18 and TRBJ1-6; TRBD1 is a possible D gene (6 bases). The CDR3 has 15 residues. V lost 3 bases to trimming and J lost 7 bases, with 13 bases between them. CDR1 is KGHSH, CDR2 LQKENI, per germline. CDR3 nucleotide sequence: TGTGCCAGCTCACCGTCGGGGGCTTTGAATTCACCCCTCCACTTT. Protein product: CASSPSGALNSPLHF. Full variable domain (missing parts from reference TRBV18 and TRBJ1-6): NAGVMQNPRHLVRRRGQEARLRCSPMKGHSHVYWYRQLPEEGLKFMVYLQKENIIDESGMPKERFSAEFPKEGPSILRIQQVVRGDSAAYFCASSPSGALNSPLHFGNGTRLTVT.

The chain carries TRBV28 and TRBJ2-2; D gene ambiguous. V was pared by 7 bases and J by 1 base, with 16 bases between. Germline V gives CDR1 MDHEN, CDR2 SYDVKM. The CDR3 is 16 amino acids. CDR3 residues: CASTRAVKWNTGELFF. CDR3 in DNA: TGTGCCAGCACAAGGGCCGTTAAGTGGAACACCGGGGAGCTGTTTTTT. The full variable domain, its missing parts supplied by reference TRBV28 and TRBJ2-2, is DVKVTQSSRYLVKRTGEKVFLECVQDMDHENMFWYRQDPGLGLRLIYFSYDVKMKEKGDIPEGYSVSREKKERFSLILESASTNQTSMYLCASTRAVKWNTGELFFGEGSRLTVL.

The chain uses TRBV28 and TRBJ1-6, with TRBD1 as a possible D gene (6 bases). With 7 bases removed from V and 0 bases from J, the gap between germline ends came to 10 bases. This CDR3 has 15 amino acids. Germline assignment: CDR1 MDHEN and CDR2 SYDVKM. CDR3 sequence reads: CASNTDSSYNSPLHF. The CDR3 nucleotides are TGTGCCAGCAATACGGACAGCTCCTATAATTCACCCCTCCACTTT.

This clone occurred a few times. The chain joins TRBV5-1 to TRBJ2-5; TRBD1 might be the D (5 bases). The V end lost 0 bases, the J end lost 1 base, and 7 bases lay between the germline ends. Germline values: CDR1 SGHRS, CDR2 YFSETQ. The CDR3 contains 14 residues. As DNA, the CDR3 is TGCGCCAGCAGCTTGGAGGGGTTCCAAGAGACCCAGTACTTC. Its translation: CASSLEGFQETQYF.

This chain uses TRBV5-4 with TRBJ2-5, with D hard to call. The germline V and J ends were trimmed by 0 bases and 5 bases, with 14 bases remaining between them. CDR3 length: 15 amino acids. Germline V CDR1 and CDR2: SGHNT, YYREEE (reference sequence). CDR3 sequence reads: CASSLGPHEKETQYF. The CDR3 bases are TGTGCCAGCAGCTTGGGGCCGCACGAAAAGGAGACCCAGTACTTC.

The rearrangement links TRBV30 to TRBJ1-1; 7 bases agree with TRBD1. V lost 5 bases and J lost 7; bases outside the gene matches: 7. CDR3 length equals 12 residues. Germline V gene data show CDR1 as GTSNPN and CDR2 as SVGIG (reference sequence). The CDR3 DNA is TGTGCCTGGGGAGGGGGCGCATATGAAGCTTTCTTT. It yields the protein CAWGGGAYEAFF.

The rearrangement joins TRBV5-1 to TRBJ2-7; the D gene is possibly TRBD1 (6 bases). Germline CDR1 is SGHRS and CDR2 is YFSETQ. This CDR3 is built from 15 residues. V lost 0 bases, J lost 1 base, and 11 bases lay in between. The CDR3 region is CASSLGGTRSYEQYF. CDR3 nucleotide sequence: TGCGCCAGCAGCTTGGGTGGGACAAGATCCTACGAGCAGTACTTC.

The chain couples TRBV7-9 to TRBJ2-7; TRBD2 might be the D (7 bases). The V end was cut by 6 bases, the J end by 2 bases, with 14 bases between. Germline assignment: CDR1 SEHNR and CDR2 FQNEAQ (reference sequence). This CDR3 has 14 residues. CDR3 nucleotide sequence: TGTGCCAGCAGACCAACGGGGGGCACCTACGAGCAGTACTTC. It codes for CASRPTGGTYEQYF.

CDR3 amino acids: CAWSVRGRSSPLHF. The CDR3 bases are TGTGCCTGGAGTGTCCGGGGAAGAAGTTCACCCCTCCACTTT. The rearrangement links TRBV30 to TRBJ1-6; D is uncertain. The CDR3 consists of 14 residues. Trimming took 0 bases from V and 9 from J, leaving 12 bases between them. Germline loops: CDR1 GTSNPN, CDR2 SVGIG (reference sequence).

The chain links TRBV30 to TRBJ2-2; D not resolved. CDR1 and CDR2 (germline): GTSNPN, SVGIG (reference sequence). Trimming pared 1 base from V and 8 bases from J, leaving 11 bases between. The CDR3 consists of 13 residues. The CDR3 spells CAWSGFYAGELFF. In DNA, the CDR3 is TGTGCCTGGAGTGGCTTTTATGCTGGGGAGCTGTTTTTT.

The V gene is TRBV5-1, the J gene TRBJ2-5; TRBD1 agrees at 11 bases. The ends lost 4 bases at V and 4 bases at J; junction bases unmatched: 6. Germline V gene data show CDR1 as SGHRS and CDR2 as YFSETQ. The CDR3 spans 15 residues. In DNA, the CDR3 is TGCGCCAGCAGCCCCTCCGGGACAGGGGGAGAGACCCAGTACTTC. It codes for CASSPSGTGGETQYF.

In the case of this clone: One junction end disagrees with the germline gene, perhaps due to a read error. The V gene is TRBV4-3, the J gene TRBJ1-5; maybe TRBD1 (5 bases). This CDR3 contains 17 residues. The germline V gene encodes CDR1 LGHNA and CDR2 YSLEER. The CDR3 DNA reads TGCGCCAGCGGCCAAGATAGTAGGGGAGGTAGCAATCAGCCCCAGCATTTT. Protein product: CASGQDSRGGSNQPQHF.

The chain uses TRBV4-1 and TRBJ2-5; 8 bases are shared with TRBD1. Germline CDR1 is MGHRA and CDR2 is YSYEKL. The CDR3 has 17 amino acids. V lost 1 base and J lost 3; bases outside the gene matches: 10. In DNA, the CDR3 is TGCGCCAGCAGCCAAGTTGCCGGGACAGGAGTCAAAGAGACCCAGTACTTC. Translating it yields CASSQVAGTGVKETQYF.

The chain joins TRBV4-1 to TRBJ2-2; possibly TRBD1 for D (6 bases). The CDR3 covers 20 residues. Germline CDR1 reads MGHRA; CDR2 reads YSYEKL. Deletions cut 0 bases from V and 4 bases from J, with 24 bases between. The CDR3 loop is CASSQDALQGVGMLTGELFF. The CDR3 DNA is TGCGCCAGCAGCCAAGATGCCTTACAGGGTGTGGGAATGCTCACCGGGGAGCTGTTTTTT.

The chain links TRBV9 to TRBJ2-2; 7 bases are a match to TRBD1. CDR3 size: 14 residues. Per germline, CDR1 SGDLS and CDR2 YYNGEE. The ends lost 5 bases at V and 2 bases at J; junction bases unmatched: 3. For the CDR3, the DNA is TGTGCCAGCAGACGACAGGGCAACACCGGGGAGCTGTTTTTT. Protein product: CASRRQGNTGELFF.